This TCR beta chain is from a study of T cells in Graves' hyperthyroidism and ophthalmopathy. The CDR3 regions of TCR beta were amplified from RNA transcripts. The TCR CDR3 was amplified in a first-round RT-PCR using the HTBI primer set. TCRdb reprocessed the multiplex PCR reads via MiXCR and lists one record per CDR3 protein. There are almost 250,000 distinct CDR3 sequences in the sample; more than 20% occur only once, and under 40% lies in the top ten. CDR1 and CDR2 from the germline V gene are MDHEN and SYDVKM. This CDR3 contains 15 residues. Trimming stripped 5 bases from V and 3 bases from J, with 17 bases between.

The chain uses TRBV28 and TRBJ2-7; possible D gene TRBD1, 6 bases. Sample: blood. The TCR was taken from a woman in her forties with Graves' ophthalmopathy. CDR3 sequence reads: CASSVKWYRVYEQYF. CDR3 bases: TGTGCCAGCAGTGTAAAATGGTACAGGGTCTACGAGCAGTACTTC. The entire variable domain, with the rest obtained from reference TRBV28 and TRBJ2-7, is as follows: DVKVTQSSRYLVKRTGEKVFLECVQDMDHENMFWYRQDPGLGLRLIYFSYDVKMKEKGDIPEGYSVSREKKERFSLILESASTNQTSMYLCASSVKWYRVYEQYFGPGTRLTVT.